This TCR beta chain was captured by sequencing in a study of radiation and T cells in renal cell carcinoma. Study conclusions and caveats: Dominant CDR3 motifs were more common in irradiated tumors than controls. In nephrectomy-only tumors, top 100 clonotypes averaged 43%, versus 54% irradiated. Sampling covered only about 0.96 g of each tumor.

The table lists this clone with a few counts. Its antigen remains unidentified. Trimming cost V 7 bases and J 4 bases, with 17 bases left between them. Germline V gene lookup returns CDR1 LNHDA and CDR2 SQIVND (reference sequence). This CDR3 contains 15 residues. As for treatment: treatment-naive control, cytoreductive nephrectomy. The patient's renal cell carcinoma had clear cell pathology. Using immunoSEQ multiplex PCR, the repertoire was profiled, and TCRdb retains in-frame clones only, with some absent. The top ten clones hold under 20% of a sample with more than 9,500 clones, roughly 65% of them seen once.

The clonotype comes from a woman of 80 years or more with renal cell carcinoma. The chain carries TRBV19 and TRBJ1-5; D is possibly TRBD1 (6 bases). The sample consisted of tumor tissue, taken from a patient whose treatment was nephrectomy without radiotherapy. CDR3 amino acids: CASTLSTGLNQPQHF. In DNA form, the CDR3 reads TGTGCCAGTACCCTCTCGACAGGTCTAAATCAGCCCCAGCATTTT.